The rows below give T cell receptor beta chains drawn from one sample of a study of cytomegalovirus exposure and HLA in healthy donors. TCRdb keeps only in-frame clones here, not all; method: immunoSEQ multiplex PCR. The sample has 45,000 to 55,000 clones; around 62% are singletons. Specimen: PBMCs. The receptor source for this set is a human donor in good health. CDR3s include the opening cysteine and the closing phenylalanine or tryptophan. A D gene is named only where the DNA matches it firmly. Not every row has a clone size; where given, it reads once, few, many or a size class.

d_gene: TRBD1; j_gene: TRBJ1-2; v_gene: TRBV2; abundance: .; CDR3aa: CASRRGGQGTYGYTF; CDR3nt: TGTGCCAGCAGGAGGGGAGGACAGGGGACCTATGGCTACACCTTC
d_gene: TRBD1; j_gene: TRBJ1-1; v_gene: TRBV6-5; abundance: few; CDR3aa: CAIHRGPGTEAFF; CDR3nt: TGTGCCATTCACAGGGGGCCTGGCACTGAAGCTTTCTTT
d_gene: TRBD1; j_gene: TRBJ2-1; v_gene: TRBV2; abundance: .; CDR3aa: CASSDGTANNEQFF; CDR3nt: TGTGCCAGCAGTGATGGGACAGCCAACAATGAGCAGTTCTTC
d_gene: TRBD2; j_gene: TRBJ2-3; v_gene: TRBV18; abundance: few; CDR3aa: CASSPSGGADTQYF; CDR3nt: TGTGCCAGCTCACCAAGCGGGGGGGCAGATACGCAGTATTTT
d_gene: TRBD1; j_gene: TRBJ2-5; v_gene: TRBV15; abundance: .; CDR3aa: CATSGDSETQYF; CDR3nt: TGTGCCACCAGCGGGGACAGTGAGACCCAGTACTTC
d_gene: TRBD1; j_gene: TRBJ1-6; v_gene: TRBV19; abundance: .; CDR3aa: CASSDRTGSSSYNSPLHF; CDR3nt: TGTGCCAGTAGTGACCGGACAGGGTCAAGCTCCTATAATTCACCCCTCCACTTT
d_gene: .; j_gene: TRBJ1-1; v_gene: TRBV4-3; abundance: few; CDR3aa: CASSLSSGITEAFF; CDR3nt: TGCGCCAGCAGCCTTTCCTCAGGGATTACTGAAGCTTTCTTT
d_gene: TRBD2; j_gene: TRBJ2-1; v_gene: TRBV18; abundance: .; CDR3aa: CASSLLAPEQFF; CDR3nt: TGTGCCAGCTCACTACTAGCGCCAGAGCAGTTCTTC
d_gene: TRBD1; j_gene: TRBJ2-3; v_gene: TRBV7-8; abundance: .; CDR3aa: CASSFGTGGLRQYF; CDR3nt: TGTGCCAGCAGCTTCGGGACAGGGGGTTTGAGGCAGTATTTT
d_gene: .; j_gene: TRBJ1-2; v_gene: TRBV5-6; abundance: .; CDR3aa: CASSLANDGVGGYTF; CDR3nt: TGTGCCAGCAGCTTGGCGAACGACGGGGTGGGAGGCTACACCTTC
d_gene: .; j_gene: TRBJ2-4; v_gene: TRBV2; abundance: few; CDR3aa: CASSVRVAKNIQYF; CDR3nt: TGTGCCAGCAGTGTGCGGGTAGCCAAAAACATTCAGTACTTC
d_gene: TRBD2; j_gene: TRBJ2-3; v_gene: TRBV9; abundance: .; CDR3aa: CASIPGLAGTDTQYF; CDR3nt: TGTGCCAGCATCCCGGGGCTAGCGGGCACAGATACGCAGTATTTT
d_gene: .; j_gene: TRBJ2-7; v_gene: TRBV4-1; abundance: .; CDR3aa: CASSQDSGGEQYF; CDR3nt: TGCGCCAGCAGCCAAGATTCCGGCGGCGAGCAGTACTTC
d_gene: TRBD2; j_gene: TRBJ2-4; v_gene: TRBV5-1; abundance: few; CDR3aa: CASSLVQRGGLAKNIQYF; CDR3nt: TGCGCCAGCAGCTTGGTCCAGCGGGGGGGTTTAGCCAAAAACATTCAGTACTTC
d_gene: .; j_gene: TRBJ1-5; v_gene: TRBV19; abundance: .; CDR3aa: CASSFGGRQPQHF; CDR3nt: TGTGCCAGTAGCTTCGGGGGGAGGCAGCCCCAGCATTTT
d_gene: .; j_gene: TRBJ2-7; v_gene: TRBV30; abundance: few; CDR3aa: CASTGITQNEQYF; CDR3nt: TGTGCCTCGACGGGGATCACGCAAAACGAGCAGTACTTC
d_gene: .; j_gene: TRBJ2-1; v_gene: TRBV10-3; abundance: .; CDR3aa: CAISEKDSWGGNEQFF; CDR3nt: TGTGCCATCAGTGAAAAGGACAGCTGGGGGGGAAATGAGCAGTTCTTC
d_gene: TRBD1; j_gene: TRBJ2-3; v_gene: TRBV4-1; abundance: .; CDR3aa: CASSRLDRRRNTDTQYF; CDR3nt: TGCGCCAGCAGCCGATTGGACAGGCGACGAAACACAGATACGCAGTATTTT
d_gene: .; j_gene: TRBJ2-5; v_gene: TRBV18; abundance: .; CDR3aa: CASSPMAGPGETQYF; CDR3nt: TGTGCCAGCTCACCAATGGCGGGGCCTGGGGAGACCCAGTACTTC
d_gene: TRBD2; j_gene: TRBJ2-5; v_gene: TRBV18; abundance: .; CDR3aa: CASSPSFGGAPETQYF; CDR3nt: TGTGCCAGCTCACCGAGTTTCGGGGGGGCCCCAGAGACCCAGTACTTC
d_gene: .; j_gene: TRBJ1-1; v_gene: TRBV4-1; abundance: .; CDR3aa: CASSFLGPNTEAFF; CDR3nt: TGCGCCAGCAGCTTTTTGGGGCCAAACACTGAAGCTTTCTTT
d_gene: .; j_gene: TRBJ1-2; v_gene: TRBV7-8; abundance: .; CDR3aa: CASSPPLRTVFSRGYTF; CDR3nt: TGTGCCAGCAGCCCTCCTCTGAGGACAGTGTTTTCTCGGGGCTACACCTTC
d_gene: .; j_gene: TRBJ2-2; v_gene: TRBV11-3; abundance: .; CDR3aa: CASSSPQDTGELFF; CDR3nt: TGTGCCAGCAGCTCCCCCCAGGACACCGGGGAGCTGTTTTTT
d_gene: .; j_gene: TRBJ2-4; v_gene: TRBV21-1; abundance: few; CDR3aa: CASSKGLAGKNIQYF; CDR3nt: TGTGCCAGCAGCAAAGGTCTAGCCGGCAAAAACATTCAGTACTTC
d_gene: TRBD1; j_gene: TRBJ2-5; v_gene: TRBV18; abundance: .; CDR3aa: CASSLAGTGVKETQYF; CDR3nt: TGTGCCAGCTCCCTGGCCGGGACAGGGGTGAAGGAGACCCAGTACTTC
d_gene: .; j_gene: TRBJ1-2; v_gene: TRBV19; abundance: .; CDR3aa: CASSHRTVNYGYTF; CDR3nt: TGTGCCAGTAGTCATAGGACAGTCAACTATGGCTACACCTTC
d_gene: TRBD1; j_gene: TRBJ1-2; v_gene: TRBV5-4; abundance: .; CDR3aa: CASSLATGGSSGYTF; CDR3nt: TGTGCCAGCAGCTTGGCGACAGGGGGCTCTTCCGGCTACACCTTC
d_gene: .; j_gene: TRBJ2-7; v_gene: TRBV2; abundance: few; CDR3aa: CATQVTTLRYEQYF; CDR3nt: TGTGCCACCCAGGTTACAACACTGCGATACGAGCAGTACTTC
d_gene: .; j_gene: TRBJ1-2; v_gene: TRBV9; abundance: .; CDR3aa: CASSMTRSYGYTF; CDR3nt: TGTGCCAGCAGCATGACCAGGTCCTATGGCTACACCTTC
d_gene: .; j_gene: TRBJ2-2; v_gene: TRBV2; abundance: .; CDR3aa: CATGTGPAAGELFF; CDR3nt: TGTGCCACTGGCACAGGACCGGCGGCCGGGGAGCTGTTTTTT
d_gene: .; j_gene: TRBJ1-6; v_gene: TRBV13; abundance: .; CDR3aa: CASSLGRASPLHF; CDR3nt: TGTGCCAGCAGCCTCGGGAGGGCATCACCCCTCCACTTT
d_gene: TRBD1; j_gene: TRBJ2-7; v_gene: TRBV19; abundance: .; CDR3aa: CASNPGTGDYEQYF; CDR3nt: TGTGCCAGTAACCCCGGGACAGGGGACTACGAGCAGTACTTC
d_gene: .; j_gene: TRBJ1-3; v_gene: TRBV6-5; abundance: .; CDR3aa: CASSYWREGNTIYF; CDR3nt: TGTGCCAGCAGTTACTGGAGGGAGGGAAACACCATATATTTT
d_gene: .; j_gene: TRBJ2-1; v_gene: TRBV5-1; abundance: .; CDR3aa: CASRGGGYLYDEQFF; CDR3nt: TGCGCCAGCAGGGGAGGGGGTTACCTCTATGATGAGCAGTTCTTC
d_gene: TRBD2; j_gene: TRBJ2-7; v_gene: TRBV7-2; abundance: few; CDR3aa: CASSLAERGEQYF; CDR3nt: TGTGCCAGCAGCTTAGCGGAGCGGGGCGAGCAGTACTTC
d_gene: TRBD2; j_gene: TRBJ2-1; v_gene: TRBV5-4; abundance: .; CDR3aa: CASSLSGGRYNEQFF; CDR3nt: TGTGCCAGCAGCTTGAGCGGGGGCCGCTACAATGAGCAGTTCTTC
d_gene: .; j_gene: TRBJ1-1; v_gene: TRBV7-2; abundance: .; CDR3aa: CASTDRETGVDTEAFF; CDR3nt: TGTGCCAGCACTGACCGTGAAACAGGCGTCGACACTGAAGCTTTCTTT
d_gene: .; j_gene: TRBJ1-2; v_gene: TRBV6-1; abundance: .; CDR3aa: CASRGGTGGYTF; CDR3nt: TGTGCCAGTCGTGGGGGGACCGGGGGCTACACCTTC
d_gene: .; j_gene: TRBJ2-5; v_gene: TRBV4-2; abundance: .; CDR3aa: CASSQLETQYF; CDR3nt: TGTGCCAGCAGCCAACTGGAGACCCAGTACTTC
d_gene: .; j_gene: TRBJ2-1; v_gene: TRBV5-1; abundance: .; CDR3aa: CASSFQGTSFNEQFF; CDR3nt: TGCGCCAGCAGCTTTCAAGGGACAAGCTTTAATGAGCAGTTCTTC
d_gene: .; j_gene: TRBJ1-2; v_gene: TRBV6-5; abundance: .; CDR3aa: CASRLSVLYGYTF; CDR3nt: TGTGCCAGCAGGCTTAGTGTCCTCTATGGCTACACCTTC
d_gene: TRBD1; j_gene: TRBJ2-7; v_gene: TRBV19; abundance: .; CDR3aa: CASSGGRGTDYEQYF; CDR3nt: TGTGCCAGTAGTGGCGGCCGAGGGACAGACTACGAGCAGTACTTC